This T cell receptor (beta chain) appears in the sequencing data of a study of cytomegalovirus exposure and HLA in healthy donors. Primers: 60 Vbeta forward and 13 Jbeta reverse. Original handling: The authors later counted 65 million to 90 million unique TCR beta chains, about 11 million of them shared. Libraries were prepared by immunoSEQ multiplex PCR; TCRdb keeps only in-frame clonotypes and omits some of them. The V and J calls and the clone size are those of that table, but D and trimming were determined from the DNA. The data show fewer than 200,000 clones, roughly 70% seen once. The CDR3 contains 14 residues. V was trimmed by 6 bases and J by 2 bases, leaving 13 bases between them. Germline CDR1 and CDR2: SGHVS and FQNEAQ.

The TCR sequence derives from a woman in her forties or fifties in good health and CMV-seropositive. Material: PBMCs. This rearrangement joins TRBV7-8 to TRBJ2-5; the D gene is possibly TRBD1 (6 bases). The CDR3 protein is CASSLGTGQETQYF. CDR3 nucleotides: TGTGCCAGCAGTTTGGGCACAGGGCAAGAGACCCAGTACTTC.